This TCR beta chain was sequenced for a study of radiotherapy plus CTLA-4 blockade in lung cancer. Whole-study findings and limits: The best predictor of response was reported to be early blood T cell clone dynamics, with interferon-beta.

This table comes from immunoSEQ multiplex PCR, and its TCRdb copy is limited to in-frame clones, with some not included. The sample lists more than 55,000 clones, 70% to 80% occurring once. The CDR3 runs 15 residues. V dropped 3 bases and J dropped 4; count of bases not matched to a gene: 5. Germline CDR1 and CDR2: SGHTA and FQGNSA. About this clone itself: Its specificity is unknown.

The rearrangement joins TRBV7-2 to TRBJ1-5, with 8 positions matching TRBD1. Sequencing used peripheral blood, obtained from a patient treated with radiotherapy plus ipilimumab. The clonotype was recovered from a human donor with non-small cell lung cancer who had a complete response to radiotherapy plus ipilimumab. This chain's CDR3 is CASSFRTGLNQPQHF. CDR3 coding DNA: TGTGCCAGCAGCTTCCGGACAGGGTTGAATCAGCCCCAGCATTTT.